The following is a TCR beta chain sequence with its context. What it recognizes is unknown. The data were taken from a study of cytomegalovirus exposure and HLA in healthy donors. Looking at the study overall: A prior study identified 110 million or so unique TCR beta sequences from roughly 180 million T cells.

The CDR3 is 15 amino acids. Germline V gene lookup returns CDR1 MNHNS and CDR2 SASEGT. Trimming removed 1 base at V and 8 bases at J, with 17 bases between. The PCR made use of 60 Vbeta and 13 Jbeta primers. Some clones are missing from TCRdb's copy, which holds only in-frame ones; the method was immunoSEQ multiplex PCR. The data hold 75,000 to 100,000 clones, with about 78% observed a single time. Regarding the study as a whole: 150 to 200 TCR beta chains were listed as cytomegalovirus-associated.

While unrecorded immune exposures were likely, the donors were nominally healthy when sampled. Sequenced: PBMCs. V and J are TRBV6-1 and TRBJ1-2; D is possibly TRBD1 (6 bases). This receptor was obtained from a man aged 40-49 years in good health and CMV-seronegative. The CDR3 sequence: CASSEVVRGVGGYTF. The CDR3 nucleotides are TGTGCCAGCAGTGAAGTGGTCAGGGGAGTAGGGGGCTACACCTTC.